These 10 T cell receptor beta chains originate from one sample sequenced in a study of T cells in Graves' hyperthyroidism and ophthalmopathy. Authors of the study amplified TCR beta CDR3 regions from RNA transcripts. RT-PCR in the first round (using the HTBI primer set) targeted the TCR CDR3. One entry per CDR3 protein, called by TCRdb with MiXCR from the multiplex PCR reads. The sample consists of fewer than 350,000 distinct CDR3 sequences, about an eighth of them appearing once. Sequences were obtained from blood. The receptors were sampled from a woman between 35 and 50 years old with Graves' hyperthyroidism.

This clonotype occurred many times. CDR3 nucleotides: TGTGCCAGCAGGCACTTTTCAGCGGAAAGACTCAATGAGCAGTTCTTC. It specifies CASRHFSAERLNEQFF. J is TRBJ2-1 and V is TRBV6-1, with D tentatively TRBD2 (5 bases). The CDR3 has 16 amino acids. V lost 6 bases and J 6 bases, leaving 21 bases between the germline ends. Germline V gives CDR1 MNHNS, CDR2 SASEGT.

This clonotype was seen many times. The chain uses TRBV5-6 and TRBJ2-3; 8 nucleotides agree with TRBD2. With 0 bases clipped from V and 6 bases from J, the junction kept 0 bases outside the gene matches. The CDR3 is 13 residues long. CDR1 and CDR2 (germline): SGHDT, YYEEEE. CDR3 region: CASSLGTSDTQYF. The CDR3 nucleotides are TGTGCCAGCAGCTTGGGGACTAGCGATACGCAGTATTTT. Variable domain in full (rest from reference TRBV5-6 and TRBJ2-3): DAGVTQSPTHLIKTRGQQVTLRCSPKSGHDTVSWYQQALGQGPQFIFQYYEEEERQRGNFPDRFSGHQFPNYSSELNVNALLLGDSALYLCASSLGTSDTQYFGPGTRLTVL.

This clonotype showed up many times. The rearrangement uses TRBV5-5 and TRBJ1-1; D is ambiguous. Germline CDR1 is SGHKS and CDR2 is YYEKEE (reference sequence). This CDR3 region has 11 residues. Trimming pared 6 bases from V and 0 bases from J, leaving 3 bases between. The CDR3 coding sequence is TGTGCCAGCATCGTGAACACTGAAGCTTTCTTT. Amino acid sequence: CASIVNTEAFF.

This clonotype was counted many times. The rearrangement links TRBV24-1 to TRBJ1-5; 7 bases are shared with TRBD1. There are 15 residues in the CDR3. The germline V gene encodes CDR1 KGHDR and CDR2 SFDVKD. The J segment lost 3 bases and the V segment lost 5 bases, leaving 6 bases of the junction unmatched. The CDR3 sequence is CATSGGQNPNQPQHF. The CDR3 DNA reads TGTGCCACCAGTGGGGGACAGAACCCCAATCAGCCCCAGCATTTT.

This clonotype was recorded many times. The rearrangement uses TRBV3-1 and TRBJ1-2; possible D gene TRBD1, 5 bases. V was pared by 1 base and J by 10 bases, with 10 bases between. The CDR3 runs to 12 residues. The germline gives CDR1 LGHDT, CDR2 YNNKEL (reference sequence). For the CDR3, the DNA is TGTGCCAGCAGCCAAGGTGGGGGACCCTACACCTTC. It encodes CASSQGGGPYTF.

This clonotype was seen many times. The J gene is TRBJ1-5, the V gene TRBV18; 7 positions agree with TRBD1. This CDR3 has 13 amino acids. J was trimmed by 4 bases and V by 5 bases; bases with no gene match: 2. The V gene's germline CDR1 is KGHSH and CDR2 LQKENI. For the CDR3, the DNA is TGTGCCAGCTCAGGGGACAGAAATCAGCCCCAGCATTTT. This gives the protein CASSGDRNQPQHF.

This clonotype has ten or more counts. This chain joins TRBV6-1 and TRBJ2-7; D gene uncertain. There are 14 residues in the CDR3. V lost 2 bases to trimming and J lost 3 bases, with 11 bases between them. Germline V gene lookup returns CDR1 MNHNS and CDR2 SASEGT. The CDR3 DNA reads TGTGCCAGCAGTGAATTAAGGCGGCTCTACGAGCAGTACTTC. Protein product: CASSELRRLYEQYF.

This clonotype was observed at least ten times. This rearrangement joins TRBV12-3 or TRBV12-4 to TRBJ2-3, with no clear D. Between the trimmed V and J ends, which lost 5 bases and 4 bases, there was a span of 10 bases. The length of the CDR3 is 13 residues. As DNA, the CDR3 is TGTGCCAGCAGTACCAGGAGTTCAGATACGCAGTATTTT. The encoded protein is CASSTRSSDTQYF.

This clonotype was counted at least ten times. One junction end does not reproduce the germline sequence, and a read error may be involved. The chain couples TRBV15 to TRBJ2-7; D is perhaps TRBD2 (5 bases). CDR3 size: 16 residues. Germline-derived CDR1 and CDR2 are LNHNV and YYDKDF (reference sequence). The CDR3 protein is CATSRDLGSSIHEQYF. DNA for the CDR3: TGTGCCACCAGCCGAGATCTGGGATCTAGCATCCACGAGCAGTACTTC.

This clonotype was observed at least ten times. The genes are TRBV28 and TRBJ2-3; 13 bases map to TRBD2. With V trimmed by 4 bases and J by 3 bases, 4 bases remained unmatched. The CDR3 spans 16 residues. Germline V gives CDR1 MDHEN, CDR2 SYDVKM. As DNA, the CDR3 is TGTGCCAGCAGTTCCGGACTAGCGGGAGCAACAGATACGCAGTATTTT. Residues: CASSSGLAGATDTQYF.